These T cell receptor beta chains were read from a single sample in a study of T cell changes during pregnancy in multiple sclerosis. Profiling relied on immunoSEQ multiplex PCR, and the TCRdb table lists in-frame clones only, not all of them. Of 60,000 to 65,000 clones in the sample, 80% to 95% are singletons; the top ten hold roughly 2.2%. The sample consisted of peripheral blood, taken in the first trimester of pregnancy. All receptors come from a female donor with multiple sclerosis, enrolled in a pregnancy study. Both conserved end residues are part of each CDR3. Fields, in order: J gene, V gene, CDR3 protein.

TRBJ2-1 | TRBV19 | CASSIGRDSYNEQFF
TRBJ2-2 | TRBV11-2 | CASSLIRGRNTGELFF
TRBJ1-2 | TRBV19 | CASRDRVEYGYTF
TRBJ1-2 | TRBV6-5 | CASSPQGYGYTF
TRBJ2-1 | TRBV27 | CASRPRDREINEQFF
TRBJ1-4 | TRBV15 | CATSREQGTNEKLFF
TRBJ2-1 | TRBV7-9 | CASSQQREDPYNEQFF
TRBJ2-2 | TRBV5-4 | CASNKGPPNTGELFF
TRBJ1-2 | TRBV5-1 | CASSSNRALYGYTF
TRBJ1-5 | TRBV19 | CASRRDRGLNQPQHF
TRBJ1-1 | TRBV6-6 | CASSYSTGYEAFF
TRBJ2-1 | TRBV11-3 | CASMGGGIEQFF
TRBJ2-5 | TRBV7-2 | CASRPGGQETQYF
TRBJ2-1 | TRBV18 | CASSPPAGGPNEQFF
TRBJ2-1 | TRBV5-4 | CASSPAPGLAGEMFF
TRBJ2-3 | TRBV4-3 | CASSRGLFPDTQYF
TRBJ2-1 | TRBV28 | CASSLGTLNEQFF
TRBJ2-5 | TRBV7-3 | CASSYRARETQYF
TRBJ1-5 | TRBV6-6 | CASSSVQGENQPQHF
TRBJ2-2 | TRBV5-1 | CASSPGGGPPTGELFF
TRBJ1-2 | TRBV5-4 | CASSLDSGYGYTF
TRBJ2-5 | TRBV29-1 | CSVGPLGGRETQYF
TRBJ2-7 | TRBV18 | CASSPPTGTGTYEQYF
TRBJ1-2 | TRBV7-6 | CASSHARLTYTF